This T cell receptor beta chain was sequenced in a study of blood T cells in healthy people across ages. A second PCR of roughly 7 to 11 cycles used a sample-barcoded 5' primer and a J-beta primer mix. A single record per CDR3 protein comes from TCRdb applying MiXCR to the 5' RACE reads. The repertoire includes about 800,000 distinct CDR3 sequences, around 50% of them detected once, and 15% to 20% sits in the top ten. This clonotype was counted between two and nine times. The CDR3 is 13 amino acids. Germline lookup yields CDR1 SGHAT and CDR2 FQDESV (reference sequence). The V end was cut by 5 bases, the J end by 0 bases, with 8 bases between.

Sample: blood. The rearrangement links TRBV11-1 to TRBJ2-7; the D gene is possibly TRBD2 (6 bases). The clonotype comes from a man aged 80 or over in good health. The CDR3: CASSDGSSYEQYF. The DNA for the CDR3 is TGTGCCAGCAGCGACGGGAGCTCCTACGAGCAGTACTTC.